The entry below gives a single T cell receptor (beta chain) sequence along with its context. What it binds is unknown. This sample stems from a study of blood T cells in healthy people across ages. The CDR3 contains 12 residues. Germline CDR1 is DFQATT and CDR2 is SNEGSKA (reference sequence). Trimming removed 6 bases from V and 1 base from J, with 9 bases in between. Whole-study results and caveats: Long-lived donors carried more naive CD4+ cells and greater diversity than aged donors.

A J-beta primer mix and a sample-barcoded 5' primer were used in a second PCR of roughly 7 to 12 cycles. Using its own MiXCR run on the 5' RACE reads, TCRdb lists one record per CDR3 protein. The sample lists roughly 730,000 distinct CDR3 sequences, 56% occurring once. The sample comprised blood. The chain recombines TRBV20-1 with TRBJ1-2, with D unclear. This TCR was recovered from a man between 35 and 55 years old in good health. The CDR3 coding sequence is TGCAGTGCCGCACTAATTAACTATGGCTACACCTTC. This encodes CSAALINYGYTF.